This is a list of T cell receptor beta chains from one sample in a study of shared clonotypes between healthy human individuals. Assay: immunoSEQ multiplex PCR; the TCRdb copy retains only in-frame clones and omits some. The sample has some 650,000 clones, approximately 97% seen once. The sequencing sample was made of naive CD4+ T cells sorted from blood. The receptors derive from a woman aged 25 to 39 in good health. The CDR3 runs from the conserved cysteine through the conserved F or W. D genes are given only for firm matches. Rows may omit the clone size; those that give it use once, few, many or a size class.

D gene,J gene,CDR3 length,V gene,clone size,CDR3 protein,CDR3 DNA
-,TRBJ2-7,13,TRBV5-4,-,CASSSPDDLEQYF,TGTGCCAGCAGCTCTCCCGATGACCTCGAGCAGTACTTC
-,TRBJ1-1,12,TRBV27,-,CASRGARTEAFF,TGTGCCAGCAGGGGGGCGAGGACTGAAGCTTTCTTT
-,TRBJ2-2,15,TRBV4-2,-,CASSPDRRGAGELFF,TGTGCCAGCAGCCCGGACAGGCGGGGGGCCGGGGAGCTGTTTTTT
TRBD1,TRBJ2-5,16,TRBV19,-,CASSMVQGVGQETQYF,TGTGCCAGTAGTATGGTCCAGGGGGTAGGACAAGAGACCCAGTACTTC
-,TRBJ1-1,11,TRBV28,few,CASSLGTEAFF,TGTGCCAGCAGTTTAGGTACTGAAGCTTTCTTT
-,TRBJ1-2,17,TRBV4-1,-,CASSQDPRVKTVDGYTF,TGCGCCAGCAGCCAAGATCCTCGGGTGAAAACAGTGGATGGCTACACCTTC
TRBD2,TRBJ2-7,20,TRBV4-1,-,CASSQDLRPVSIAGGYEQYF,TGCGCCAGCAGCCAAGATCTTCGGCCGGTTTCGATAGCGGGAGGATACGAGCAGTACTTC
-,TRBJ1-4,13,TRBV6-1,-,CASSEQVAEKLFF,TGTGCCAGCAGTGAACAGGTTGCTGAAAAACTGTTTTTT
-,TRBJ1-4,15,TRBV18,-,CASSPSGSAREKLFF,TGTGCCAGCTCACCAAGCGGAAGCGCCCGTGAAAAACTGTTTTTT
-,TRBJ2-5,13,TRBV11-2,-,CASSRTVQETQYF,TGTGCCAGCAGCCGGACAGTCCAAGAGACCCAGTACTTC
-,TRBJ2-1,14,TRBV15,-,CATRPTYGSNEQFF,TGTGCCACCCGTCCCACATACGGGAGCAATGAGCAGTTCTTC
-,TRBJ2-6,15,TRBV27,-,CASSLRITGANVLTF,TGTGCCAGCAGTTTACGGATAACTGGGGCCAACGTCCTGACTTTC
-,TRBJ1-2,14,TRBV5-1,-,CASSLEGPNYGYTF,TGCGCCAGCAGCTTGGAGGGTCCTAACTATGGCTACACCTTC
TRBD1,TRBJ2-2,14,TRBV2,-,CASEGQGRPGELFF,TGTGCCAGCGAGGGACAGGGACGACCCGGGGAGCTGTTTTTT